The sequence of this T cell receptor (beta chain) was determined in a study of regulatory T cells in long-lasting Graves disease. For the study at large: Antithyroid drugs had been given to newly diagnosed Graves' patients for under 3 months.

The CDR3 totals 15 residues. V lost 3 bases and J lost 2, with 12 bases in between. Germline CDR1 and CDR2: SGHAT and FQNNGV. Whole-study results and caveats: TRBV28 was favored in persistent disease, as were TRBJ1-2 and TRBJ2-5.

Combining iRepertoire HTBI primers with Arm-PCR of CDR3 regions, the authors built TCR beta libraries. Authors' analysis steps: Sample data revealed under 75 TRBV and more than 13 TRBJ segments. Via MiXCR, TCRdb re-called the multiplex PCR reads, giving one row per CDR3 protein. The V and J calls were determined by TCRdb, not by the authors. The sample has hundreds of thousands of distinct CDR3 sequences; under 20% are singletons. Described time point: newly diagnosed GD, antithyroid drugs for less than 3 months. From RNA extracted from PBMCs, the TCR library was made. Of note for this clonotype: Antigen unknown.

In addition, the sample was reused for a study of T cells in Graves' hyperthyroidism and ophthalmopathy.

The receptor comes from a woman in her 30s with Graves disease. Source: peripheral blood mononuclear cells (PBMCs), taken at new diagnosis, from a patient treated with antithyroid drugs. This chain connects TRBV11-2 to TRBJ2-3; tentative D call: TRBD2 (5 bases). CDR3 amino acids: CASSFAGGPTDTQYF. DNA of the CDR3: TGTGCCAGCAGCTTCGCAGGAGGCCCCACAGATACGCAGTATTTT.